This T cell receptor (beta chain) originates from a study of blood T cell repertoires in COVID-19. Background on the study: COVID-19 samples from acute and convalescent phases originated in the United States, Italy and Spain.

The germline V gene has CDR1 SGHRS and CDR2 YFSETQ. The CDR3 extends over 14 amino acids. The ends were cut back, 2 bases at V and 5 bases at J, with 11 bases in the middle. Original analysis: Amplifying reference gene primers gave estimates of nucleated cell counts. Clones were sequenced by immunoSEQ multiplex PCR, and TCRdb holds only the in-frame ones, with some missing. D and trimming come from the DNA, and the V and J calls and clone size come from that table. This sample has about 100,000 clones, with 60% to 85% found just once. This clone was detected ten times or more. The TCR sequence derives from a woman in her 40s with acute or convalescent COVID-19. What was sequenced was peripheral blood. The chain has TRBV5-1 and TRBJ1-5; D not certain. The DNA for the CDR3 is TGCGCCAGCAGCTTTGGGATGGGAGATCAGCCCCAGCATTTT. Protein product: CASSFGMGDQPQHF.